This entry describes one T cell receptor beta chain. Its target is unknown. This specimen comes from a study of cytomegalovirus exposure and HLA in healthy donors. Across the whole study: Later analysis reported that the 130 or so validation repertoires shared the platform of the 650 to 700 first-cohort repertoires. Findings and limits, study-wide: The study labeled 150 or so TCR beta chains cytomegalovirus-associated.

The CDR3 has 13 amino acids. Trimming removed 3 bases from V and 7 bases from J, with 12 bases in between. The germline V gene has CDR1 LNHDA and CDR2 SQIVND (reference sequence). Assay: immunoSEQ multiplex PCR; the TCRdb copy retains only in-frame clones and omits some. The table has some 210,000 clones, approximately 87% seen once. The sequencing input was PBMCs. This TCR came from a woman aged 18-29 years in good health and CMV-seronegative. V is TRBV19 and J is TRBJ2-5, with no clear D. CDR3: CASSIGNLGTQYF. The CDR3, as DNA: TGTGCCAGTAGTATCGGTAATCTCGGGACCCAGTACTTC.